One sample yielded the 30 T cell receptor beta chains listed below, sequenced in a study of CXCR3-negative and CXCR3-positive naive CD8 T cells. The method, 5' RACE with UMI labels, was used to prepare the TRB cDNA libraries. TCRdb reprocessed the 5' RACE reads and stores each CDR3 protein as one record, lacking DNA. The sample has 100,000 to 150,000 distinct CDR3 sequences; the top ten hold about 0.3%. The sample taken for sequencing was naive CXCR3- CD8+ T cells from blood. Subset meaning: CD45RO-CCR7+CD27+CD95- naive CD8+ T cells lacking CXCR3 (TNR3-). The receptor source for this set is a human donor in good health. Some clones in this sample may be carry-over from other donors' samples.

CDR3 loop: CASTLLGFSYEQYF. The chain links TRBV12-3 or TRBV12-4 to TRBJ2-5. The CDR3 runs 14 residues.

The V call is TRBV4-2, the J call TRBJ2-1. Germline V gene data show CDR1 as LGHNA and CDR2 as YNFKEQ. The CDR3 extends over 14 amino acids. The CDR3 is CASSQDYTYNEQFF.

The rearrangement joins TRBV29-1 to TRBJ2-1; TCRdb names TRBD2, which stays unverified in the absence of DNA. The CDR3 is 11 residues long. Per germline, CDR1 SQVTM and CDR2 ANQGSEA. The CDR3 loop reads CSVERGNEQFF.

Here the CDR3 reads CASSLALAGGTGELFF. The chain joins TRBV7-9 to TRBJ2-2. From germline, CDR1 is SEHNR and CDR2 FQNEAQ (reference sequence). The CDR3 has 16 residues.

This rearrangement joins TRBV5-5 to TRBJ2-1. The CDR3 extends over 13 amino acids. Germline-derived CDR1 and CDR2 are SGHKS and YYEKEE (reference sequence). This chain's CDR3 is CASSFDLPGEQFF.

The rearrangement links TRBV11-2 to TRBJ2-7; TCRdb's assignment of TRBD2 cannot be checked, as there is no DNA. The CDR3 has 14 amino acids. Germline CDR1 and CDR2: SGHAT and FQNNGV. CDR3 residues: CASSFGTTLYEQYF.

This chain uses TRBV29-1 with TRBJ2-7; TCRdb proposes TRBD1, but this gene call is untestable without DNA. Germline CDR1 and CDR2: SQVTM and ANQGSEA. CDR3 size: 13 residues. CDR3 amino acids: CSGRDSISYEQYF.

The chain uses TRBV29-1 and TRBJ2-5; TCRdb's D call, TRBD2, is unchecked because there is no DNA. The CDR3 runs to 13 residues. CDR1 is SQVTM and CDR2 is ANQGSEA in the germline V gene. The CDR3 is CSVPAGVLETQYF.

The chain combines TRBV28 with TRBJ2-7; absent DNA, TCRdb's TRBD1 call cannot be checked. The CDR3 is 13 residues long. Looked up from germline, CDR1 is MDHEN and CDR2 is SYDVKM. CDR3 amino acids: CASSLYPRVEQYF.

The V gene is TRBV28, the J gene TRBJ2-7. This CDR3 has 12 residues. Germline CDR1 MDHEN, CDR2 SYDVKM. The CDR3 is CASSQGGYEQYF.

J is TRBJ2-6 and V is TRBV10-3; TCRdb's D gene call, TRBD1, goes unchecked for lack of DNA. Germline CDR1 reads ENHRY; CDR2 reads SYGVKD. The CDR3 length is 19 residues. The CDR3 sequence: CAISDPSPGEVPGANVLTF.

The gene calls are TRBV7-9 and TRBJ2-7; lacking DNA, the TRBD1 call made by TCRdb goes unchecked. This CDR3 spans 14 amino acids. Looked up from germline, CDR1 is SEHNR and CDR2 is FQNEAQ (reference sequence). The CDR3: CATSGTQSSYEQYF.

This chain joins TRBV6-5 and TRBJ2-2; TCRdb designates TRBD2, a call that cannot be tested without DNA. CDR3 length: 14 residues. Looked up from germline, CDR1 is MNHEY and CDR2 is SVGAGI. CDR3 in amino acids: CASSYGEYTGELFF.

The rearrangement joins TRBV10-1 to TRBJ2-1. The CDR3 is 13 amino acids. Germline V CDR1 and CDR2: WNHNN, SYGVQD (reference sequence). This CDR3 is CASSETQVGEQFF.

The chain links TRBV7-9 to TRBJ2-1; TCRdb selects TRBD2, and the lack of DNA leaves this call unchecked. The CDR3 has 17 amino acids. Germline V gene lookup returns CDR1 SEHNR and CDR2 FQNEAQ (reference sequence). CDR3 region: CASSLKAQTSGHNEQFF.

The chain combines TRBV7-8 with TRBJ2-1; TCRdb's D call, TRBD2, is unchecked because there is no DNA. Germline V CDR1 and CDR2: SGHVS, FQNEAQ. This CDR3 is built from 16 residues. The CDR3 region is CASSPQPGLVYNEQFF.

The V call is TRBV9, the J call TRBJ1-2; TCRdb returns TRBD1, unconfirmable since there is no DNA. CDR3 size: 16 residues. From germline, CDR1 is SGDLS and CDR2 YYNGEE. The CDR3 region is CASSEDPSGENYGYTF. Full variable domain (outside the CDR3, taken from reference TRBV9 and TRBJ1-2): DSGVTQTPKHLITATGQRVTLRCSPRSGDLSVYWYQQSLDQGLQFLIQYYNGEERAKGNILERFSAQQFPDLHSELNLSSLELGDSALYFCASSEDPSGENYGYTFGSGTRLTVV.

V gene TRBV7-9 combines with J gene TRBJ2-5; checking the TCRdb D call of TRBD1 is not possible without DNA. The CDR3 covers 15 residues. Germline V CDR1 and CDR2: SEHNR, FQNEAQ (reference sequence). CDR3 residues: CASSRGTGGTETQYF.

V is TRBV2 and J is TRBJ2-7; TCRdb names TRBD1, which stays unverified in the absence of DNA. The CDR3 has 12 amino acids. The germline V gene encodes CDR1 SNHLY and CDR2 FYNNEI. The CDR3 spells CASSVWGDEQYF. Full variable domain (missing parts from reference TRBV2 and TRBJ2-7): EPEVTQTPSHQVTQMGQEVILRCVPISNHLYFYWYRQILGQKVEFLVSFYNNEISEKSEIFDDQFSVERPDGSNFTLKIRSTKLEDSAMYFCASSVWGDEQYFGPGTRLTVT.

The CDR3: CASSFEEGIGEKLFF. The chain couples TRBV12-3 or TRBV12-4 to TRBJ1-4; as DNA is missing, the TRBD1 call by TCRdb cannot be tested. CDR3 length equals 15 residues.

The V and J genes are TRBV6-2 or TRBV6-3 and TRBJ2-5; lacking DNA, the TRBD1 call made by TCRdb goes unchecked. The CDR3 covers 16 residues. Germline V gives CDR1 MNHEY, CDR2 SVGEGT. CDR3 sequence reads: CASSSTGTGIQETQYF.

The chain carries TRBV19 and TRBJ1-1; TCRdb's assignment of TRBD1 cannot be checked, as there is no DNA. Per germline, CDR1 LNHDA and CDR2 SQIVND (reference sequence). The CDR3 extends over 13 amino acids. The CDR3: CASVLAGASEAFF.

V usage is TRBV29-1 and J usage is TRBJ2-5; TCRdb names TRBD1, which stays unverified in the absence of DNA. The CDR3 runs to 12 residues. Germline V CDR1 and CDR2: SQVTM, ANQGSEA. The CDR3 region is CSVEGDMETQYF.

V and J are TRBV6-2 or TRBV6-3 and TRBJ2-7; TCRdb reports TRBD1, a call that lacks DNA to check it against. The length of the CDR3 is 14 residues. Looked up from germline, CDR1 is MNHEY and CDR2 is SVGEGT. This CDR3 is CASTGVGGFYEQYF.

The rearrangement uses TRBV12-5 and TRBJ2-5; there is no DNA to check the TCRdb D call of TRBD2. Germline assignment: CDR1 LGHNT and CDR2 FRNRAP. This CDR3 comprises 16 residues. This chain's CDR3 is CASVWGLAGDQETQYF.

V gene TRBV7-2 combines with J gene TRBJ2-3; TCRdb gives TRBD2 as the D gene, but with no DNA this cannot be confirmed. This CDR3 spans 13 amino acids. Germline loops: CDR1 SGHTA, CDR2 FQGNSA. CDR3 in amino acids: CASSPLQVGTQYF.

This rearrangement joins TRBV28 to TRBJ1-4; TCRdb selects TRBD1, and the lack of DNA leaves this call unchecked. The length of the CDR3 is 15 residues. Germline CDR1 and CDR2: MDHEN and SYDVKM. The CDR3 loop reads CASSPPQGAYEKLFF.

This chain connects TRBV4-2 to TRBJ2-2. The germline gives CDR1 LGHNA, CDR2 YNFKEQ. This CDR3 has 14 amino acids. CDR3 loop: CASSQVVGEGELFF.

This rearrangement joins TRBV7-6 to TRBJ2-7; the TCRdb D gene call, TRBD2, has no DNA to confirm it. Germline CDR1 and CDR2: SGHVS and FNYEAQ. The CDR3 is 14 amino acids. CDR3 in amino acids: CASSFGTSSYEQYF.

V usage is TRBV10-3 and J usage is TRBJ2-1; the D call of TRBD2 rests on TCRdb alone, since no DNA is present to check it. The CDR3 is 15 residues long. Germline loops: CDR1 ENHRY, CDR2 SYGVKD. CDR3 protein: CAISPGGPNYNEQFF.